This T cell receptor (beta chain) is from a study of T cell changes during pregnancy in multiple sclerosis (dated by TCRdb to between 2017 and 2020). For the study in its entirety: The study examined how the T cell repertoire changed over the course of pregnancy in women with multiple sclerosis.

From its cysteine to its phenylalanine, the CDR3 spans 15 amino acids. CDR3 DNA only is kept here, 45 bases in frame from base 1. V loses 6 bases, J loses 2 bases, and the germline ends lie 17 bases apart. CDR1 MDHEN and CDR2 SYDVKM were looked up in the germline V gene. Receptor amplification or capture employed the immunoSEQ multiplex PCR assay. TCRdb took over this immuneACCESS table, retaining in-frame rearrangements with V and J assigned. Such tables are incomplete; in checked studies, under half of the missing clones stem from an unresolved V gene, and the remainder is unexplained. The sample profile shows tens of thousands of clones; approximately 88% of them were found once. The ten largest clones represent about 0.6% of the sample. Regarding this clone: This clone's antigen is unknown. No base quality information exists; no much larger clone differs at one position.

The chain links TRBV28 with TRBJ2-7; the D segment could be TRBD1, given 6 matching bases. The material sequenced was CD4+ T cells from peripheral blood mononuclear cells, taken in the first trimester of pregnancy. This TCR was recovered from a female donor with multiple sclerosis, enrolled in a pregnancy study. The CDR3 reads as follows: CASRGRDILPYEQYF. The DNA sequence reads TGTGCCAGCAGGGGCCGGGACATTCTCCCCTACGAGCAGTACTTC.